Following are 27 T cell receptor beta chains from one sample sequenced in a study of neurological immune-mediated disorders. TCRdb recomputed calls from the 5' RACE reads with MiXCR, one row per CDR3 protein. The table lists tens of thousands of distinct CDR3 sequences, 9% to 10% of them singletons. Regarding time point: longitudinal time-point 1 (baseline). The sample consisted of PBMCs. The receptors were gathered from a woman aged 40 to 50 in good health.

This clonotype was counted ten times or more. CDR3 sequence (DNA): TGTGCCAGCAGCTTAGGCGGACTAAGCGAGCAGTACTTC. Amino acids: CASSLGGLSEQYF. This chain links TRBV7-9 with TRBJ2-7, with D possibly matching TRBD2 (6 bases). Trimming left V 1 base short and J 6 bases short, with 10 bases between. This CDR3 is 13 amino acids long. From germline, CDR1 is SEHNR and CDR2 FQNEAQ (reference sequence).

A note on this clonotype: This may come from a read error, since a much larger clone is one base off. The J gene is TRBJ2-2, the V gene TRBV29-1; 9 bases are a match to TRBD1. Germline lookup yields CDR1 SQVTM and CDR2 ANQGSEA. The CDR3 is 16 residues long. In DNA, the CDR3 is TGCAGCGTTGAAGATAATAACAGGGGGCGGGCCGGGGAGATGTTTTTT. This translates into CSVEDNNRGRAGEMFF.

V usage is TRBV7-6 and J usage is TRBJ1-1; tentative D call: TRBD1 (5 bases). The CDR3 is 14 residues long. Trimming cost V 0 bases and J 4 bases, with 9 bases left between them. Germline V gene lookup returns CDR1 SGHVS and CDR2 FNYEAQ. The CDR3 loop reads CASSLAQGLTEAFF. CDR3 in DNA: TGTGCCAGCAGCTTAGCGCAGGGCCTCACTGAAGCTTTCTTT. The full variable domain, with the rest looked up from reference TRBV7-6 and TRBJ1-1, is GAGVSQSPRYKVTKRGQDVALRCDPISGHVSLYWYRQALGQGPEFLTYFNYEAQQDKSGLPNDRFSAERPEGSISTLTIQRTEQRDSAMYRCASSLAQGLTEAFFGQGTRLTVV.

The table lists this clonotype with many counts. The CDR3 bases are TGTGCCAGCAGTGACTCCGCGGGGTCGAACACCGGGGAGCTGTTTTTT. As protein: CASSDSAGSNTGELFF. The chain employs TRBV6-4 and TRBJ2-2, with D maybe TRBD2 (6 bases). Trimming pared 0 bases from V and 0 bases from J, leaving 8 bases between. Germline loops: CDR1 MRHNA, CDR2 SNTAGT. This CDR3 has 16 amino acids.

This clonotype was seen ten or more times. V usage is TRBV7-3 and J usage is TRBJ1-1; 8 nucleotides line up with TRBD1. CDR1 and CDR2 (germline): SGHTA, FQGTGA. With V trimmed by 5 bases and J by 3 bases, 5 bases remained unmatched. The CDR3 has 14 residues. The CDR3 reads CASSPQGGDTEAFF. In DNA form, the CDR3 reads TGTGCCAGCAGCCCACAGGGGGGGGACACTGAAGCTTTCTTT.

By frequency in the sample, this clonotype is medium-sized (0.01 to 0.1%). The CDR3 loop reads CASSQDRAGVDNYGYTF. The CDR3 nucleotides are TGTGCCAGCAGCCAAGATAGAGCAGGAGTGGACAACTATGGCTACACCTTC. The chain is built from TRBV4-2 and TRBJ1-2; D ambiguous. Trimming removed 0 bases at V and 2 bases at J, with 16 bases between. The germline CDR1 and CDR2 sequences are LGHNA and YNFKEQ. The CDR3 spans 17 residues.

This clonotype was picked up many times. The gene calls are TRBV5-5 and TRBJ2-7; TRBD2 matches 12 bases. The J segment lost 0 bases and the V segment lost 4 bases, leaving 2 bases of the junction unmatched. This CDR3 has 15 residues. Germline CDR1 is SGHKS and CDR2 is YYEKEE (reference sequence). Here the CDR3 DNA reads TGTGCCAGCAGCAAGACTAGCGGGGGCTCCTACGAGCAGTACTTC. Translation gives CASSKTSGGSYEQYF.

This clonotype was seen repeatedly, ten times or more. This chain connects TRBV6-2 or TRBV6-3 to TRBJ2-3, with no clear D. V was trimmed by 0 bases and J by 5 bases, leaving 3 bases between them. CDR3 length equals 12 residues. Germline V gene data show CDR1 as MNHEY and CDR2 as SVGEGT. The CDR3 is CASSYSKDTQYF. CDR3 coding DNA: TGTGCCAGCAGTTACTCGAAAGATACGCAGTATTTT.

V and J are TRBV20-1 and TRBJ1-5; the D is unclear. This CDR3 region has 15 residues. Germline CDR1 reads DFQATT; CDR2 reads SNEGSKA (reference sequence). Trimming left V 1 base short and J 16 bases short, with 26 bases between. Written as DNA, the CDR3 is TGCAGTGCTAGAGTATCCCCCACACAAGGGCAGCACCACCATTTT. Amino acid sequence: CSARVSPTQGQHHHF.

This clonotype was detected ten times or more. The J gene is TRBJ1-1, the V gene TRBV5-1, with D uncertain. Germline lookup yields CDR1 SGHRS and CDR2 YFSETQ. V was clipped by 0 bases and J by 3 bases, with 12 bases between them. The CDR3 sequence is 15 residues long. The chain's CDR3 is CASSLGDHGDTEAFF. CDR3 nucleotide sequence: TGCGCCAGCAGCTTGGGGGATCACGGGGACACTGAAGCTTTCTTT.

The chain is built from TRBV5-1 and TRBJ2-1, with 10 positions matching TRBD2. The CDR3 runs 14 residues. Germline CDR1 SGHRS, CDR2 YFSETQ. J gave up 5 bases and V 7 bases, and 6 bases lay outside the gene matches. CDR3 sequence: CASESGGANNEQFF. For the CDR3, the DNA is TGCGCCAGCGAGAGCGGGGGGGCAAACAATGAGCAGTTCTTC.

This chain links TRBV6-2 or TRBV6-3 with TRBJ2-1, with D maybe TRBD1 (5 bases). The CDR3 length is 14 residues. V lost 7 bases and J 7 bases, leaving 17 bases between the germline ends. Germline V CDR1 and CDR2: MNHEY, SVGEGT. The CDR3 is CASTRRGATNEQFF. DNA for the CDR3: TGTGCCAGCACGAGAAGGGGCGCAACAAATGAGCAGTTCTTC.

This clonotype was seen ten or more times. The rearrangement links TRBV7-8 to TRBJ2-1; 7 nucleotides line up with TRBD2. The CDR3 is 15 amino acids. Germline CDR1 reads SGHVS; CDR2 reads FQNEAQ. Trimming removed 6 bases from V and 7 bases from J; junction bases left unmatched: 12. CDR3 amino acids: CASRSAGALGNEQFF. The CDR3 nucleotides read TGTGCCAGCAGGAGCGCGGGAGCCCTCGGGAATGAGCAGTTCTTC.

The rearrangement uses TRBV19 and TRBJ1-6; 7 nucleotides match TRBD1. CDR1 and CDR2 (germline): LNHDA, SQIVND (reference sequence). The CDR3 has 14 amino acids. J lost 8 bases, V lost 8 bases, and 9 bases had no gene match. Here the CDR3 DNA reads TGTGCCAGTCGTTCACAGGGGAACCATTCACCCCTCCACTTT. As protein: CASRSQGNHSPLHF.

Ten or more counts support this clonotype. The CDR3: CASSSQGGGPLGEQFF. CDR3 DNA sequence: TGCGCCAGCAGCTCCCAGGGGGGGGGCCCCTTAGGAGAGCAGTTCTTC. The J gene is TRBJ2-1, the V gene TRBV5-1, with D perhaps TRBD1 or TRBD2 (7 bases each). V was trimmed by 3 bases and J by 10 bases, leaving 23 bases between them. The germline V gene encodes CDR1 SGHRS and CDR2 YFSETQ. CDR3 size: 16 residues. Variable domain in full (rest from reference TRBV5-1 and TRBJ2-1): KAGVTQTPRYLIKTRGQQVTLSCSPISGHRSVSWYQQTPGQGLQFLFEYFSETQRNKGNFPGRFSGRQFSNSRSEMNVSTLELGDSALYLCASSSQGGGPLGEQFFGPGTRLTVL.

In this sample, this clonotype turned up many times. The chain is built from TRBV12-3 or TRBV12-4 and TRBJ2-5, with D perhaps matching TRBD1 (6 bases). Deletions cut 2 bases from V and 5 bases from J, with 12 bases between. This CDR3 is 14 amino acids long. The CDR3 DNA is TGTGCCAGCAGTTTAAGGGGCCAGGGGGAGACCCAGTACTTC. Protein sequence: CASSLRGQGETQYF.

This clonotype was observed at least ten times. This chain uses TRBV3-1 with TRBJ2-3; possible D gene TRBD1, 6 bases. Germline values: CDR1 LGHDT, CDR2 YNNKEL (reference sequence). The V end lost 1 base, the J end lost 4 bases, and 21 bases lay between the germline ends. CDR3 length: 18 residues. This CDR3 is CASSQVSGSSRGADTQYF. The DNA for the CDR3 is TGTGCCAGCAGCCAAGTCTCTGGTTCGTCCAGGGGCGCAGATACGCAGTATTTT.

This clonotype came up many times. This chain joins TRBV3-1 and TRBJ1-2; no firm D call. The V and J ends lost 3 bases and 2 bases respectively, with 10 bases between them. In germline, CDR1 is LGHDT, CDR2 YNNKEL (reference sequence). This CDR3 contains 14 residues. The CDR3 DNA is TGTGCCAGCAGCCACGCGGGAAACAACTATGGCTACACCTTC. It encodes CASSHAGNNYGYTF.

This clonotype was detected ten times or more. The chain uses TRBV5-4 and TRBJ1-1; 7 nucleotides agree with TRBD1. Trimming removed 2 bases from V and 5 bases from J; junction bases left unmatched: 15. CDR3 length: 17 amino acids. Germline CDR1 SGHNT, CDR2 YYREEE (reference sequence). The CDR3 DNA sequence: TGTGCCAGCAGCTTTAGCGCCCGGGCAGGGGGAAGAACTGAAGCTTTCTTT. Its translation is CASSFSARAGGRTEAFF.

This clonotype was detected ten times or more. The rearrangement joins TRBV12-3 or TRBV12-4 to TRBJ2-1; D might be TRBD2 (6 bases). V was pared by 5 bases and J by 5 bases, with 16 bases between. The CDR3 length is 15 residues. CDR3 sequence: CASSLKGTGNNEQFF. Written as DNA, the CDR3 is TGTGCCAGCAGTCTAAAGGGGACTGGGAACAATGAGCAGTTCTTC.

J is TRBJ1-5 and V is TRBV20-1; D call uncertain. With 1 base removed from V and 5 bases from J, the gap between germline ends came to 12 bases. Germline V gives CDR1 DFQATT, CDR2 SNEGSKA (reference sequence). The CDR3 is 14 amino acids. CDR3: CSARGLGSDQPQHF. In DNA form, the CDR3 reads TGCAGTGCTAGAGGACTAGGGTCTGATCAGCCCCAGCATTTT.

This clonotype was detected only once. This may come from a read error, since a much larger clone is one base off. The chain carries TRBV20-1 and TRBJ1-1; unclear D gene. Trimming cost V 3 bases and J 4 bases, with 15 bases left between them. CDR3 length: 14 amino acids. Germline V gene data show CDR1 as DFQATT and CDR2 as SNEGSKA (reference sequence). This CDR3 reads CSASSQRVGTEAFF. DNA of the CDR3: TGCAGTGCTAGTTCCCAGAGAGTCGGCACTGAAGCTTTCTTT.

This clonotype was counted many times. The V and J genes are TRBV3-1 and TRBJ2-2; possibly TRBD2 for D (6 bases). The CDR3 contains 15 residues. Germline loops: CDR1 LGHDT, CDR2 YNNKEL (reference sequence). V lost 6 bases to trimming and J lost 0 bases, with 11 bases between them. Here the CDR3 reads CASSWDFANTGELFF. CDR3 DNA: TGTGCCAGCAGTTGGGACTTCGCGAACACCGGGGAGCTGTTTTTT.

This clonotype has a count of ten or more. DNA for the CDR3: TGCGCCAGCAGCTTGGCCGGGAGTTTCACACGGCTAGCCAAAAACATTCAGTACTTC. This encodes CASSLAGSFTRLAKNIQYF. The chain couples TRBV5-1 to TRBJ2-4, with D perhaps matching TRBD2 (6 bases). Germline CDR1 and CDR2: SGHRS and YFSETQ. CDR3 length: 19 amino acids. With 0 bases removed from V and 0 bases from J, the gap between germline ends came to 19 bases. Full variable domain (rest looked up from reference TRBV5-1 and TRBJ2-4): KAGVTQTPRYLIKTRGQQVTLSCSPISGHRSVSWYQQTPGQGLQFLFEYFSETQRNKGNFPGRFSGRQFSNSRSEMNVSTLELGDSALYLCASSLAGSFTRLAKNIQYFGAGTRLSVL.

This clonotype has a count of ten or more. The CDR3 is CSAPGTYYTF. The CDR3 region has the DNA TGCAGTGCCCCCGGGACATACTACACCTTC. The V gene is TRBV20-1, the J gene TRBJ1-2, with D tentatively TRBD1 (6 bases). CDR1 is DFQATT, CDR2 SNEGSKA, per germline (reference sequence). Between the trimmed V and J ends, which lost 6 bases and 10 bases, there was a span of 12 bases. The CDR3 has 10 residues.

This clonotype was recorded many times. The chain combines TRBV7-2 with TRBJ1-2; D not certain. Per the germline V gene, CDR1 is SGHTA and CDR2 is FQGNSA. Trimming took 4 bases from V and 3 from J, leaving 9 bases between them. The CDR3 runs 13 residues. CDR3 residues: CASSSSAHYGYTF. In DNA form, the CDR3 reads TGTGCCAGCAGCTCCTCAGCTCACTATGGCTACACCTTC.

This clonotype has ten or more counts. J is TRBJ2-5 and V is TRBV3-1; TRBD2 aligns across 11 bases. Per the germline V gene, CDR1 is LGHDT and CDR2 is YNNKEL (reference sequence). V was pared by 4 bases and J by 5 bases, with 12 bases of the junction left unmatched. The CDR3 is made up of 17 amino acids. CDR3 nucleotides: TGTGCCAGCAGCCTATCTGGGCTAGCGGGAGGTGGCGAGACCCAGTACTTC. Translated: CASSLSGLAGGGETQYF.